This T cell receptor (beta chain) derives from a study of shared T cell receptors in the human thymus. Generated by immunoSEQ multiplex PCR, the TCRdb table keeps only in-frame clones and is missing some. The sample includes under 700,000 clones, approximately 80% of them seen just once. The CDR3 has 16 amino acids. Germline trimming cut 4 bases from V and 3 bases from J; bases unmatched to any gene: 8. Germline V gives CDR1 LGHNA, CDR2 YNFKEQ. The data were also submitted as part of a second study, on human thymus T cells. That report adds: Having surgery to correct congenital heart defects, healthy Finnish infants acted as the donors. Corrective heart surgery yielded resections, and these provided the thymus tissue. Related studies noted strongly shared thymic repertoires across unrelated people.

This chain links TRBV4-2 with TRBJ2-7; 11 nucleotides agree with TRBD2. The sequenced sample was thymocytes. This TCR was sampled from a boy less than two years old with a congenital heart defect. CDR3: CASSPTGTSGNYEQYF. CDR3 in DNA: TGTGCCAGCAGCCCAACCGGGACTAGCGGAAACTACGAGCAGTACTTC.